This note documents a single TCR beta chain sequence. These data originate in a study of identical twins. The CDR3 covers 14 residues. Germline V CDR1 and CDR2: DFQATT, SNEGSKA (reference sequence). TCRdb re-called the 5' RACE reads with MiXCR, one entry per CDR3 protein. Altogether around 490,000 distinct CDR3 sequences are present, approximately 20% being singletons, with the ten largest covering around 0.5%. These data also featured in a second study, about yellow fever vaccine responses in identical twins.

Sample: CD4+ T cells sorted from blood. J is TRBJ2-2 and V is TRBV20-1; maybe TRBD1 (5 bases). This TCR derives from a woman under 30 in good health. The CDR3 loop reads CSVRGATNTGELFF. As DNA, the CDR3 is TGCAGCGTACGTGGGGCGACGAACACCGGGGAGCTGTTTTTT.